The rows below give T cell receptor beta chains drawn from one sample of a study of Graves' ophthalmopathy and Graves' hyperthyroidism. TCRdb itself ran the multiplex PCR reads through MiXCR, one entry per CDR3 protein. The table has 650,000 to 900,000 distinct CDR3 sequences, roughly 40% seen once; the top ten hold 35% to 55%. The specimen was peripheral blood. Receptor source: an adult man with Graves' ophthalmopathy. CDR3s leave out the opening cysteine and the closing phenylalanine or tryptophan.

TRBV20-1 SASLSLTGLYGHT
TRBV2 ASSEGRDMAYEQY
TRBV19 ASSRRGRTGGSYEQY
TRBV10-3 AISDLGSTYEQY
TRBV10-3 AITEGRNSPLH
TRBV9 ASTPTGTLSYEQY
TRBV10-3 AISGQGGTGANVLT
TRBV24-1 ASSEVGGEGETQH
TRBV7-9 ASSPTVVSGAGELF
TRBV14 ASSQDPGSNSPLH
TRBV3-2 ASSHGTGFEQY
TRBV10-3 ASSITTYYEQY
TRBV7-6 ASSLGQGMHEQY
TRBV10-3 AGSYGTGAPYEQY
TRBV7-2 ASSKDRGGNQPQH
TRBV2 ASSDRGSSYNSPLH
TRBV11-1 ASSVLPTEAF
TRBV2 ASSYATGTEQETQY
TRBV7-9 ASSPPRLELATNTGELF
TRBV19 ASSIEQGWDQPQH
TRBV10-3 ASLHGIAETQY
TRBV2 ASSEAGGTYVYEQY
TRBV2 ASSEGGGANYGYT
TRBV7-9 ASSLPRRRETQY
TRBV10-3 ASSFETGSGGYT
TRBV2 ASRVHQGVGQPQH
TRBV24-1 ASSDRAGSRPRH
TRBV7-2 ASSSVLVGGDYNSPLH
TRBV3-1 ASSQVNEQY
TRBV12-3/TRBV12-4 ASSSGGLLQETQY
TRBV19 ASSRDRGWDQPQH
TRBV19 ASSGRTGTNTGELF
TRBV20-1 SARDWQGSSPLH
TRBV29-1 SVEDGRRGRADTQY
TRBV4-3 ASSQVTSSGYQETQY
TRBV24-1 ATSYTRTGVFSYEQY
TRBV19 ASSTDRLQETQY
TRBV24-1 ASTSGYSNQPQH
TRBV7-2 GSSVGGGQETQY
TRBV6-6 ASSDIQETQY
TRBV2 ASSSGQGVNYGYTIY
TRBV12-3/TRBV12-4 ASSLPRVGTSNQPQH
TRBV5-5 ASSLVYQETQY
TRBV7-9 ASSLARFGELF
TRBV10-3 AIRDRVRSETQY
TRBV2 ATAVKDSYEQY
TRBV19 ASSGTGGVTEAF
TRBV24-1 ATSETDRAGGYT
TRBV7-9 ASSHDPGTSGSAQY
TRBV7-2 ASSLMVANQAKYGYT
TRBV10-2 ASRGAGYTEAF
TRBV20-1 SAIAGGSGAREQY
TRBV24-1 ATSDLSMDQPQH
TRBV7-9 ASSLRREGLETSSYEQY
TRBV7-9 ASRAGQTEKLF